This T cell receptor beta chain was recovered during a study of shared clonotypes between healthy human individuals. Concerning this clone: The target antigen is unknown.

CDR3 length equals 15 residues. V was trimmed by 4 bases and J by 8 bases, leaving 20 bases between them. The germline gives CDR1 SEHNR, CDR2 FQNEAQ (reference sequence). Sequencing used immunoSEQ multiplex PCR; TCRdb keeps in-frame clones, though not all of them. The table records more than 600,000 clones, about 90% of them present only once. Study-wide points: It was expected that sequencing depth would affect clonotype sharing among donors. It was only blood that was sampled, and tissue repertoires likely differ.

Cells designated naive CD8 were CD45RO-negative and were positively selected for CCR7, with terminally differentiated effector memory CD45RA+ cells excluded. The sequencing sample was made of naive CD8+ T cells sorted from blood. The clonotype originates from a man aged 25-45 years in good health. This chain connects TRBV7-9 to TRBJ1-1; tentatively, D is TRBD1 (6 bases). As DNA, the CDR3 is TGTGCCAGCAGCTCCCGACAGGACCCTTACGGGGAAGCTTTCTTT. Protein sequence: CASSSRQDPYGEAFF. Drawing the rest from reference TRBV7-9 and TRBJ1-1, the complete variable domain is DTGVSQNPRHKITKRGQNVTFRCDPISEHNRLYWYRQTLGQGPEFLTYFQNEAQLEKSRLLSDRFSAERPKGSFSTLEIQRTEQGDSAMYLCASSSRQDPYGEAFFGQGTRLTVV.